The T cell receptor beta chain described here comes from a study of control samples from healthy donors and cancer patients. V lost 4 bases, J lost 1 base, and 3 bases stayed unmatched. The CDR3 runs to 14 residues. The germline V gene encodes CDR1 MNHEY and CDR2 SVGAGI. This clone appeared a single time. Libraries were prepared by immunoSEQ multiplex PCR; TCRdb keeps only in-frame clonotypes and omits some of them. Of fewer than 300,000 clones listed, about 80% are singletons. The sequenced material came from PBMCs. The chain is built from TRBV6-5 and TRBJ1-2, with 7 bases lining up with TRBD1. The receptor comes from a woman aged 60-75 years with lung cancer. CDR3 coding DNA: TGTGCCAGCAGTTGGACAGGACGTAACTATGGCTACACCTTC. Protein product: CASSWTGRNYGYTF.